The clone carrying this T cell receptor (beta chain) occurred a few times. The CDR3 is 14 amino acids. Germline-derived CDR1 and CDR2 are GTSNPN and SVGIG (reference sequence). V was clipped by 5 bases and J by 0 bases, with 11 bases between them. The sample is drawn from a study of beta chain features in type 1 diabetes. Reverse transcription of all isolated RNA meant that expressed TCRB transcripts were sequenced. This table comes from immunoSEQ multiplex PCR, and its TCRdb copy is limited to in-frame clones, with some not included. The sample shows about 400,000 clones, roughly 12% of them seen only once.

Input material: naive CD4+ T cells from blood. The chain carries TRBV30 and TRBJ2-1; a weak D match, TRBD2 (6 bases). The clonotype was recovered from a man between 18 and 29 years old in good health. Here the CDR3 reads CAWGRGSSYNEQFF. The CDR3 DNA reads TGTGCCTGGGGTCGGGGGAGCTCCTACAATGAGCAGTTCTTC.